This T cell receptor (beta chain) was captured in a study of T cell responses to AZD1222 COVID-19 vaccine. Study-level background: Researchers grouped second doses given at about 4 or about 12 weeks into one pool.

The J segment lost 4 bases and the V segment lost 5 bases, leaving 9 bases of the junction unmatched. This CDR3 has 16 amino acids. Germline-derived CDR1 and CDR2 are SGHTA and FQGNSA. Profiling relied on immunoSEQ multiplex PCR, and the TCRdb table lists in-frame clones only, not all of them. The top ten clones hold 9.1% of a sample with around 140,000 clones, roughly 91% of them seen once. The sequence derives from an adult in good health. The V and J genes are TRBV7-2 and TRBJ1-1, with 11 bases lining up with TRBD1. The sample in question was peripheral blood, obtained on day 0 of AZD1222 vaccination. The CDR3 DNA reads as TGTGCCAGCAGCCAAAGGACAGGGGGCTCTGTCACTGAAGCTTTCTTT. Its translation is CASSQRTGGSVTEAFF.